This TCR beta chain was retrieved from a study of beta chain features in type 1 diabetes. Whole-study context: Under 110,000,000 sorted cells were examined across all samples.

Averaging about 116 mL, one heparinised blood draw came from each individual donor. General study findings and limits: Cells carrying high TCR expression could end up over-represented when cDNA is sequenced. Patients showed naive, central memory and Treg TCRB repertoires that appeared more similar than those of healthy donors.

After removal of 0 bases from V and 9 bases from J, the junction contained 11 bases not matched to a gene. This CDR3 contains 16 residues. Germline values: CDR1 LGHNA, CDR2 YSLEER. The sample holds a few counts of this clone. The antigen is undetermined. Every bit of the isolated RNA underwent reverse transcription, so sequencing read expressed TCRB transcripts. Some clones are missing from TCRdb's copy, which holds only in-frame ones; the method was immunoSEQ multiplex PCR. Found here are around 150,000 clones, 6.5% to 8.5% of them singletons; the top ten hold about 1.3%. The chain employs TRBV4-3 and TRBJ2-1, with 7 bases matching TRBD2. Sequencing was performed on central memory CD4+ T cells from blood. The sequence was obtained from a woman under 40 in good health. DNA of the CDR3: TGCGCCAGCAGCCAAGATCCCGGACTAGAAAAGGTTGAGCAGTTCTTC. Amino acids: CASSQDPGLEKVEQFF.